Below are 25 T cell receptor beta chains sequenced from a single sample in a study of blood T cell repertoires in COVID-19. Sequenced by immunoSEQ multiplex PCR; TCRdb stores in-frame clones only, minus some. Among roughly 270,000 clones listed, 85% were seen once. Sequenced sample: PBMCs or T cells enriched from blood (not recorded which). Receptor source: a woman aged 45-65 years who had recovered from COVID-19.

The V call is TRBV7-3, the J call TRBJ1-1; the D gene is possibly TRBD1 (6 bases). The V gene's germline CDR1 is SGHTA and CDR2 FQGTGA. V dropped 5 bases and J dropped 4 bases, with 20 bases sitting between them. This CDR3 is 16 amino acids long. CDR3 residues: CASSSRPRQAATEAFF. The CDR3 DNA reads as TGTGCCAGCAGCAGCCGGCCTCGACAGGCGGCCACTGAAGCTTTCTTT.

The chain links TRBV27 to TRBJ1-2, with D unresolved. V was trimmed by 3 bases and J by 6 bases, leaving 11 bases between them. The germline CDR1 and CDR2 sequences are MNHEY and SMNVEV (reference sequence). The CDR3 covers 13 residues. CDR3 residues: CASSFRSGNGYTF. CDR3 DNA: TGTGCCAGCAGTTTTCGGAGCGGGAATGGCTACACCTTC.

This chain uses TRBV28 with TRBJ1-5; weak D call: TRBD1 (6 bases). Looked up from germline, CDR1 is MDHEN and CDR2 is SYDVKM. The CDR3 totals 15 residues. Trimming stripped 7 bases from V and 5 bases from J, with 18 bases between. The chain's CDR3 is CASTSVGQWDQPQHF. The CDR3 DNA reads TGTGCCAGCACCTCCGTGGGACAATGGGATCAGCCCCAGCATTTT.

This chain links TRBV9 with TRBJ2-7, with 9 bases that match TRBD2. Trimming removed 0 bases from V and 4 bases from J; junction bases left unmatched: 5. Germline V gives CDR1 SGDLS, CDR2 YYNGEE. The CDR3 covers 15 residues. CDR3 sequence: CASSVGGLAAYEQYF. In nucleotides, the CDR3 is TGTGCCAGCAGCGTAGGGGGACTAGCTGCGTACGAGCAGTACTTC.

The chain couples TRBV5-5 to TRBJ2-2, with D maybe TRBD1 (5 bases). Germline-derived CDR1 and CDR2 are SGHKS and YYEKEE (reference sequence). V lost 0 bases and J lost 4, with 7 bases in between. The length of the CDR3 is 14 residues. The CDR3 DNA reads TGTGCCAGCAGCTTGGGGGGCGGCACCGGGGAGCTGTTTTTT. Amino acid sequence: CASSLGGGTGELFF.

This sequence joins TRBV19 and TRBJ1-1; TRBD1 matches 8 bases. The V and J ends lost 3 bases and 4 bases, in that order; junction bases with no gene match: 4. CDR3 size: 14 residues. The germline gives CDR1 LNHDA, CDR2 SQIVND (reference sequence). The CDR3 DNA reads TGTGCCAGTAGTATCCGGACAGGGCCCACTGAAGCTTTCTTT. Encoded protein: CASSIRTGPTEAFF.

The V call is TRBV6-6, the J call TRBJ1-6; TRBD1 might be the D (6 bases). This CDR3 region has 16 residues. Trimming removed 2 bases from V and 8 bases from J, with 16 bases in between. Germline V gene data show CDR1 as MNHNY and CDR2 as SVGAGI (reference sequence). This chain's CDR3 is CASSYSPRDTYSPLHF. The CDR3 DNA sequence: TGTGCCAGCAGTTACAGCCCCCGGGACACCTATTCACCCCTCCACTTT.

The chain carries TRBV11-2 and TRBJ2-1, with D unclear. The CDR3 totals 14 residues. Trimming left V 5 bases short and J 6 bases short, with 14 bases between. The germline gives CDR1 SGHAT, CDR2 FQNNGV. CDR3 DNA: TGTGCCAGCAGCAGAAGCGACCGAGGCAATGAGCAGTTCTTC. Its protein product is CASSRSDRGNEQFF.

The chain joins TRBV7-9 to TRBJ2-2, with 9 bases lining up with TRBD1. Unmatched junction bases numbered 5, after V lost 5 bases and J lost 1 base. Germline CDR1 reads SEHNR; CDR2 reads FQNEAQ (reference sequence). This CDR3 has 16 amino acids. CDR3 loop: CASSIPGQGNTGELFF. Here the CDR3 DNA reads TGTGCCAGCAGCATACCGGGACAGGGGAACACCGGGGAGCTGTTTTTT. The full variable domain, its missing parts supplied by reference TRBV7-9 and TRBJ2-2, is DTGVSQNPRHKITKRGQNVTFRCDPISEHNRLYWYRQTLGQGPEFLTYFQNEAQLEKSRLLSDRFSAERPKGSFSTLEIQRTEQGDSAMYLCASSIPGQGNTGELFFGEGSRLTVL.

The genes are TRBV5-4 and TRBJ2-3; 12 bases map to TRBD2. The germline gives CDR1 SGHNT, CDR2 YYREEE (reference sequence). This CDR3 has 16 amino acids. V dropped 0 bases and J dropped 5; count of bases not matched to a gene: 4. CDR3: CASSLALTSGGDTQYF. The CDR3 DNA is TGTGCCAGCAGCTTGGCTTTGACTAGCGGGGGAGATACGCAGTATTTT.

CDR3: CASSYRSNQPQHF. The CDR3 bases are TGTGCCAGCAGTTACAGGTCCAATCAGCCCCAGCATTTT. The chain couples TRBV5-8 to TRBJ1-5, with D perhaps TRBD1 (5 bases). The CDR3 runs to 13 residues. The germline V gene has CDR1 SGHTS and CDR2 YDEGEE. V lost 5 bases, J lost 3 bases, and 9 bases lay in between.

The chain is built from TRBV5-1 and TRBJ2-2; D is possibly TRBD2 (6 bases). V was clipped by 3 bases and J by 0 bases, with 12 bases between them. The CDR3 runs to 16 residues. Germline V CDR1 and CDR2: SGHRS, YFSETQ. As DNA, the CDR3 is TGCGCCAGCAGCTCTGGAGGGGTCGCGAACACCGGGGAGCTGTTTTTT. As protein: CASSSGGVANTGELFF.

The chain carries TRBV7-8 and TRBJ1-1; D is undetermined. Germline lookup yields CDR1 SGHVS and CDR2 FQNEAQ. The CDR3 runs to 14 residues. Trimming took off 5 bases at V and 1 base at J, with 11 bases between the two ends. The CDR3 DNA is TGTGCCAGCAGCAAGCCCATAACGAACACTGAAGCTTTCTTT. The encoded protein is CASSKPITNTEAFF.

The rearrangement joins TRBV19 to TRBJ2-5; TRBD2 is a possible D gene (7 bases). This CDR3 comprises 15 residues. Trimming took 10 bases from V and 5 from J, leaving 23 bases between them. The germline V gene encodes CDR1 LNHDA and CDR2 SQIVND (reference sequence). The CDR3 DNA reads TGTGCCACCTCCCAGGAGGGAAAGGGGGGGGAGACCCAGTACTTC. This encodes CATSQEGKGGETQYF.

This clone was observed once. The V and J genes are TRBV3-1 (or the pseudogene TRBV3-2) and TRBJ2-7; 13 bases map to TRBD2. The CDR3 covers 15 residues. Germline assignment: CDR1 LGHDT and CDR2 YNNKEL (reference sequence). V shed 4 bases, J shed 5 bases, and the junction held 5 bases outside the gene matches. The CDR3: CASSPRTSGSDEQYF. The CDR3 bases are TGTGCCAGCAGCCCCAGGACTAGCGGGAGCGACGAGCAGTACTTC.

The chain's CDR3 is CASSSTGQPISYEQYF. The CDR3 coding sequence is TGTGCCAGCAGTTCGACGGGACAGCCCATATCCTACGAGCAGTACTTC. The V and J genes are TRBV6-5 and TRBJ2-7, with 7 bases lining up with TRBD1. CDR1 and CDR2 from the germline V gene are MNHEY and SVGAGI. CDR3 length: 16 residues. The J segment lost 1 base and the V segment lost 4 bases, leaving 10 bases of the junction unmatched.

The V call is TRBV4-2, the J call TRBJ1-3; TRBD1 matches at 7 bases. From germline, CDR1 is LGHNA and CDR2 YNFKEQ. J gave up 2 bases and V 0 bases, and 1 base lay outside the gene matches. This CDR3 is built from 15 residues. The CDR3 nucleotides read TGTGCCAGCAGCCAAGATGGGACAGCTGGAAACACCATATATTTT. Its protein is CASSQDGTAGNTIYF.

The V and J genes are TRBV7-9 and TRBJ1-4; TRBD1 matches at 9 bases. The CDR3 totals 15 residues. Germline assignment: CDR1 SEHNR and CDR2 FQNEAQ (reference sequence). The V and J ends lost 5 bases and 5 bases, in that order; junction bases with no gene match: 6. This CDR3 is CASSPLGTGNEKLFF. The CDR3 DNA sequence: TGTGCCAGCAGCCCATTAGGGACAGGGAATGAAAAACTGTTTTTT.

The rearrangement links TRBV3-1 (or the pseudogene TRBV3-2) to TRBJ2-7, with 10 positions matching TRBD2. V lost 5 bases and J lost 7; bases outside the gene matches: 17. The germline CDR1 and CDR2 sequences are LGHDT and YNNKEL (reference sequence). The CDR3 sequence is 17 residues long. CDR3 in DNA: TGTGCCAGCAGCAAGCGGGGGGGGACTAGCGATTTGGAAGAGCAGTACTTC. This translates into CASSKRGGTSDLEEQYF.

The chain links TRBV7-2 to TRBJ2-1; a weak D match, TRBD2 (6 bases). Trimming stripped 0 bases from V and 3 bases from J, with 12 bases between. This CDR3 spans 16 amino acids. Germline CDR1 and CDR2: SGHTA and FQGNSA. The CDR3 DNA reads as TGTGCCAGCAGCTTAGCGACTAGAGGTGTCTACAATGAGCAGTTCTTC. Its protein is CASSLATRGVYNEQFF.

The gene calls are TRBV6-1 and TRBJ1-3, with 10 bases matching TRBD1. This CDR3 has 14 amino acids. Trimming cost V 3 bases and J 8 bases; bases outside gene matches: 4. Germline V gene lookup returns CDR1 MNHNS and CDR2 SASEGT. The DNA of the CDR3 is TGTGCCAGCAGTGAGGCCGACAGGGGGCACACCATATATTTT. Its protein is CASSEADRGHTIYF.

Written as DNA, the CDR3 is TGTGCCAGCAGACCGAACCTAAGCGGGAGGGCCCATGAGCAGTTCTTC. It specifies CASRPNLSGRAHEQFF. V gene TRBV28 combines with J gene TRBJ2-1; 10 bases map to TRBD2. V trimming: 6 bases; J trimming: 8 bases; junction bases outside the gene matches: 13. Germline V gene data show CDR1 as MDHEN and CDR2 as SYDVKM. This CDR3 spans 16 amino acids.

J is TRBJ2-2 and V is TRBV14; 7 nucleotides align to TRBD2. From germline, CDR1 is SGHDN and CDR2 FVKESK. CDR3 length: 19 residues. With V trimmed by 3 bases and J by 0 bases, 13 bases remained unmatched. The CDR3 sequence is CASSHKSWGGNSNTGELFF. Here the CDR3 DNA reads TGTGCCAGCAGCCATAAGAGCTGGGGGGGAAATTCGAACACCGGGGAGCTGTTTTTT. Filled out from reference TRBV14 and TRBJ2-2, the complete variable domain reads EAGVTQFPSHSVIEKGQTVTLRCDPISGHDNLYWYRRVMGKEIKFLLHFVKESKQDESGMPNNRFLAERTGGTYSTLKVQPAELEDSGVYFCASSHKSWGGNSNTGELFFGEGSRLTVL.

This chain joins TRBV6-6 and TRBJ1-2; 7 bases are a match to TRBD1. V trimming: 2 bases; J trimming: 2 bases; junction bases outside the gene matches: 2. The CDR3 covers 14 residues. Germline V gene data show CDR1 as MNHNY and CDR2 as SVGAGI (reference sequence). The CDR3 coding sequence is TGTGCCAGCAGTTACGAGGGGGCGAACTATGGCTACACCTTC. Translated: CASSYEGANYGYTF.

V and J are TRBV30 and TRBJ1-1, with 7 bases matching TRBD1. Losses at the gene ends were 3 bases for V and 0 bases for J; bases not matched to a gene: 4. Germline CDR1 and CDR2: GTSNPN and SVGIG (reference sequence). The CDR3 contains 14 residues. The CDR3 spells CAWRPGTVNTEAFF. As DNA, the CDR3 is TGTGCCTGGAGGCCCGGGACAGTGAACACTGAAGCTTTCTTT.